This TCR beta chain was documented in a study of blood T cell repertoires in COVID-19. For the study at large: PBMCs, B-cell-depleted T cells, or T cells provided the cDNA or gDNA that made up the material.

As processed by the authors: Reference gene primer amplification gave estimated nucleated cell counts. The repertoire was sequenced with immunoSEQ multiplex PCR; TCRdb's copy has only in-frame clones and lacks some. The DNA gave D and trimming, while V, J and clone size come from that table. The sample contains 40,000 to 60,000 clones, more than 70% of which appear only once. V shed 0 bases and J shed 3 bases, with 6 bases lying between them. Germline V lookup: CDR1 MGHRA, CDR2 YSYEKL. CDR3 size: 13 residues. The sequence was obtained from an older woman with acute or convalescent COVID-19. The gene calls are TRBV4-1 and TRBJ2-7, with D possibly TRBD2 on 5 matching bases. Sequenced: peripheral blood. The CDR3 loop is CASSQDDYYEQYF. CDR3 bases: TGCGCCAGCAGCCAAGACGACTACTACGAGCAGTACTTC.